This T cell receptor beta chain is drawn from a study of T cell responses to AZD1222 COVID-19 vaccine. Across the whole study: Some second doses came at about 4 weeks and others at about 12 weeks; these were pooled.

After removal of 5 bases from V and 7 bases from J, the junction contained 7 bases not matched to a gene. Germline V gene sequence: CDR1 MDHEN, CDR2 SYDVKM. This CDR3 has 15 amino acids. This clone was observed a few times. Libraries were prepared by immunoSEQ multiplex PCR; TCRdb keeps only in-frame clonotypes and omits some of them. The table shows about 130,000 clones, with about 85% occurring only once. The sequence derives from an adult in good health. Sequencing was performed on peripheral blood, taken on day 0 of AZD1222 vaccination. The chain employs TRBV28 and TRBJ2-4; 11 bases map to TRBD1. This CDR3 reads CASSPWGTGGNIQYF. As DNA, the CDR3 is TGTGCCAGCAGTCCTTGGGGGACAGGGGGGAACATTCAGTACTTC.